The following is a TCR beta chain sequence with its context. These data belong to a study of T cell changes during pregnancy in multiple sclerosis. The length of the CDR3 is 15 residues. V lost 0 bases and J lost 2, with 8 bases in between. Per germline, CDR1 PRHDT and CDR2 FYEKMQ (reference sequence). The data were produced by immunoSEQ multiplex PCR, yet TCRdb's version contains in-frame clones alone and is incomplete. The sample has 25,000 to 35,000 clones; 89% are singletons. The TCR sequence derives from a female donor with multiple sclerosis, enrolled in a pregnancy study. The V and J genes are TRBV13 and TRBJ1-5; tentatively, D is TRBD1 (5 bases). Sequencing used CD8+ T cells from peripheral blood mononuclear cells, obtained in the first trimester of pregnancy. CDR3 loop: CASSLGKGGNQPQHF. The CDR3 bases are TGTGCCAGCAGCTTAGGTAAAGGGGGCAATCAGCCCCAGCATTTT.